This T cell receptor (beta chain) was obtained from a study of shared clonotypes between healthy human individuals. Overall study results and limits: Only a few donors were included, so the genetic and exposure-history diversity represented was limited. Clonotypes which were not shared had lower generation probabilities than clonotypes that all four donors shared. Apart from blood, nothing was sampled; tissue repertoires likely differ.

The repertoire was sequenced with immunoSEQ multiplex PCR; TCRdb's copy has only in-frame clones and lacks some. The sample has about 1.5 million clones; approximately 97% are singletons. This CDR3 contains 13 residues. The ends were cut back, 2 bases at V and 4 bases at J, with 8 bases in the middle. Germline CDR1 MDHEN, CDR2 SYDVKM. To note about this clone: Its matching antigen is unknown.

Division of CD4+ cells produced a CD45RA+ naive subset and a CD45RA-negative memory subset. This clonotype originated in a man younger than 40 in good health. The sequenced material came from naive CD4+ T cells sorted from blood. Noted subset: CD45RA+ positively selected. The chain carries TRBV28 and TRBJ2-5; D possibly corresponds to TRBD1 (6 bases). CDR3 nucleotide sequence: TGTGCCAGCAGTTTAGGACAGATAGAGACCCAGTACTTC. Translation: CASSLGQIETQYF.